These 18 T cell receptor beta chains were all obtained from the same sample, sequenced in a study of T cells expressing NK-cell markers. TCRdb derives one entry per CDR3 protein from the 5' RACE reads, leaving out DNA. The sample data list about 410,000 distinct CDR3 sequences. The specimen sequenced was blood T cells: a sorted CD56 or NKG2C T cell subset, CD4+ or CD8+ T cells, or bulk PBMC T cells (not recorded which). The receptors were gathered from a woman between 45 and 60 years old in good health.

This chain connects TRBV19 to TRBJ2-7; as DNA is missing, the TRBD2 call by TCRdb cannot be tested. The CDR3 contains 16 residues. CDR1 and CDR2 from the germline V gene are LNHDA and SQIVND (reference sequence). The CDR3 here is CASSIGRVAGTSEQYF.

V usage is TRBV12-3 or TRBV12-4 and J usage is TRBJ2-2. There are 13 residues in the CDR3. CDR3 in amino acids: CASSLGDPGELFF.

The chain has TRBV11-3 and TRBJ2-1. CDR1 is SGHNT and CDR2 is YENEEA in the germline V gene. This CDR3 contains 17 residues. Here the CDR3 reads CASSLDRLGSSYNEQFF.

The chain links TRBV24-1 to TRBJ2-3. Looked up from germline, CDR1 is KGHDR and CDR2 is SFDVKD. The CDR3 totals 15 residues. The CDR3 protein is CATSDPSYNTDTQYF.

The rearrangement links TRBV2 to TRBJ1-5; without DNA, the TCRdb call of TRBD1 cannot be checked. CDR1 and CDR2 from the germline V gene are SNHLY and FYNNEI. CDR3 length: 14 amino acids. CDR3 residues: CAFKRGNSNQPQHF.

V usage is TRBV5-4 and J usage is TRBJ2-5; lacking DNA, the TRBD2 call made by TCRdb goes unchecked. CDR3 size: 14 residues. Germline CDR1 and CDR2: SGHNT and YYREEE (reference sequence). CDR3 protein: CASASGRRQETQYF.

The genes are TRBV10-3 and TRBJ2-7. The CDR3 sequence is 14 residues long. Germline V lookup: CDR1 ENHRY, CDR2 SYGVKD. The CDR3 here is CAISEGQGSYEQYF.

CDR3 sequence: CSGGQGTNNEQFF. The chain carries TRBV29-1 and TRBJ2-1; the TCRdb D gene call, TRBD1, has no DNA to confirm it. In germline, CDR1 is SQVTM, CDR2 ANQGSEA. This CDR3 is 13 amino acids long.

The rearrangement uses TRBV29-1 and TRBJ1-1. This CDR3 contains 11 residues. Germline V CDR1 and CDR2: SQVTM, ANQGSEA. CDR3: CSVLRVDEAFF.

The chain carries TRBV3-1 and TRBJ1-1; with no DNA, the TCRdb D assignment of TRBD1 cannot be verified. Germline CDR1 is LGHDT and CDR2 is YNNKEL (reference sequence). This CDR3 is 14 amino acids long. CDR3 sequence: CASSQGPGGTEAFF.

CDR3 loop: CASSLGTSGSDTQYF. The gene calls are TRBV7-9 and TRBJ2-3; TCRdb indicates TRBD2, and absent DNA this call remains unverified. The CDR3 has 15 amino acids. Germline V gene data show CDR1 as SEHNR and CDR2 as FQNEAQ (reference sequence).

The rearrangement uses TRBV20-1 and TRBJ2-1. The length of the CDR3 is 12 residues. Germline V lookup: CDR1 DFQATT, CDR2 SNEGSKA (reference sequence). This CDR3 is CSVRGPGNEQFF.

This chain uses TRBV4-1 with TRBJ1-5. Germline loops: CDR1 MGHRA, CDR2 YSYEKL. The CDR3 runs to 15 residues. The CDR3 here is CASSQESGVIQPQHF.

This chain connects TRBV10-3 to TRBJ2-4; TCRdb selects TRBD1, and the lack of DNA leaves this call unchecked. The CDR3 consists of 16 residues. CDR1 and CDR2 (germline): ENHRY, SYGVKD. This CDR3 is CAISDSRGRSLGIQYF.

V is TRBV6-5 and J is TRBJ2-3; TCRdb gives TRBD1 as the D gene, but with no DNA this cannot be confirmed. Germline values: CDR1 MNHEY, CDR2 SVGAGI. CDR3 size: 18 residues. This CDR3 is CASSYSSTGQSVTDTQYF.

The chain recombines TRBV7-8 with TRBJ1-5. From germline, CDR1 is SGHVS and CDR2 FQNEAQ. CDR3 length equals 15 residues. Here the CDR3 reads CASSSREGSNQPQHF. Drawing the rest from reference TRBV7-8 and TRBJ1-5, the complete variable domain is GAGVSQSPRYKVAKRGQDVALRCDPISGHVSLFWYQQALGQGPEFLTYFQNEAQLDKSGLPSDRFFAERPEGSVSTLKIQRTQQEDSAVYLCASSSREGSNQPQHFGDGTRLSIL.

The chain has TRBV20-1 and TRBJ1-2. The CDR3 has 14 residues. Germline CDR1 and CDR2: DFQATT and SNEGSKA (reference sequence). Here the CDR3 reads CSARDKSPGWGYTF.

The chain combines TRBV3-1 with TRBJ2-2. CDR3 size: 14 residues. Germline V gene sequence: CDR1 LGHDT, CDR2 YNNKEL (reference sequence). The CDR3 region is CASSQWLGTGELFF.